The 2 T cell receptor beta chains given below trace back to one sample, sequenced in a study of control samples from healthy donors and cancer patients. The assay was immunoSEQ multiplex PCR, and TCRdb's table has in-frame clones only and misses some. Found here are about 130,000 clones, over 90% of them singletons; the top ten hold 14%. The specimen was PBMCs. The source is a man in his fifties or sixties with colorectal cancer.

V gene TRBV7-2 combines with J gene TRBJ2-1; possibly TRBD1 for D (5 bases). V was trimmed by 5 bases and J by 8 bases, leaving 16 bases between them. The CDR3 length is 14 residues. The germline CDR1 and CDR2 sequences are SGHTA and FQGNSA. The CDR3 sequence is CASSPARQSHEQFF. CDR3 bases: TGTGCCAGCAGCCCCGCCCGACAGTCCCATGAGCAGTTCTTC.

The V and J genes are TRBV27 and TRBJ2-1; TRBD1 matches at 8 bases. The CDR3 has 16 residues. J was trimmed by 0 bases and V by 6 bases; bases with no gene match: 7. Germline V gene sequence: CDR1 MNHEY, CDR2 SMNVEV (reference sequence). CDR3 region: CASSRRTGSSYNEQFF. The CDR3 bases are TGTGCCAGCAGCCGGAGGACAGGGAGCTCCTACAATGAGCAGTTCTTC.